These 18 T cell receptor beta chains originate from one sample sequenced in a study of blood T cell repertoires in COVID-19. Measured with immunoSEQ multiplex PCR; TCRdb has only the in-frame clones, and not every one. The sample yields about 82,000 clones, roughly 90% seen once. Sequenced input: PBMCs or T cells enriched from blood (not recorded which). The receptors here all came from a woman between 45 and 60 years old with acute COVID-19.

The V and J genes are TRBV19 and TRBJ1-1; D gene unclear. There are 13 residues in the CDR3. Germline lookup yields CDR1 LNHDA and CDR2 SQIVND (reference sequence). V was pared by 4 bases and J by 1 base, with 7 bases between. The CDR3 sequence: CASSTSGNTEAFF. The CDR3 nucleotides are TGTGCCAGTAGTACGTCGGGGAACACTGAAGCTTTCTTT.

V usage is TRBV5-8 and J usage is TRBJ1-6; 7 nucleotides match TRBD1. V gave up 7 bases and J gave up 9 bases; unmatched junction bases: 13. CDR3 length: 15 amino acids. Per the germline V gene, CDR1 is SGHTS and CDR2 is YDEGEE. The CDR3: CASGTGTAAISPLHF. CDR3 sequence (DNA): TGTGCCAGCGGCACCGGGACAGCAGCGATTTCACCCCTCCACTTT.

The J gene is TRBJ1-5, the V gene TRBV15; D is unclear. CDR3 length: 15 amino acids. Trimming took off 1 base at V and 0 bases at J, with 7 bases between the two ends. Germline CDR1 is LNHNV and CDR2 is YYDKDF (reference sequence). CDR3 loop: CATSRGGGSNQPQHF. The DNA for the CDR3 is TGTGCCACCAGCAGAGGCGGCGGTAGCAATCAGCCCCAGCATTTT.

The sample holds one count of this clone. The chain joins TRBV6-5 to TRBJ2-1; 7 bases are shared with TRBD2. The J segment lost 3 bases and the V segment lost 4 bases, leaving 9 bases of the junction unmatched. CDR3 length: 16 residues. The germline gives CDR1 MNHEY, CDR2 SVGAGI. CDR3 nucleotides: TGTGCCAGCAGTTCTTTAGCGGGCACTTACTACAATGAGCAGTTCTTC. Its protein is CASSSLAGTYYNEQFF.

This clone has only one observation. J is TRBJ1-1 and V is TRBV6-5, with D possibly being TRBD1 (5 bases). This CDR3 is built from 12 residues. Germline-derived CDR1 and CDR2 are MNHEY and SVGAGI. Trimming cost V 0 bases and J 8 bases, with 7 bases left between them. DNA of the CDR3: TGTGCCAGCAGTTACTCGTACAGGGAAGCTTTCTTT. This sequence encodes CASSYSYREAFF.

This chain joins TRBV6-5 and TRBJ2-1; D gene uncertain. Germline CDR1 and CDR2: MNHEY and SVGAGI. Trimming removed 4 bases from V and 0 bases from J, with 7 bases in between. The CDR3 consists of 14 residues. The CDR3 sequence: CASSLTSSYNEQFF. CDR3 DNA: TGTGCCAGCAGTTTGACAAGCTCCTACAATGAGCAGTTCTTC.

The gene calls are TRBV25-1 and TRBJ1-1, with 7 bases that match TRBD1. The V gene's germline CDR1 is MGHDK and CDR2 SYGVNS. This CDR3 is built from 15 residues. J lost 2 bases, V lost 5 bases, and 8 bases had no gene match. The CDR3 region has the DNA TGTGCCAGCAGTAGCCGACAGGGACATAACACTGAAGCTTTCTTT. Its protein product is CASSSRQGHNTEAFF.

This chain links TRBV11-3 with TRBJ2-1; TRBD2 is a possible D gene (5 bases). The length of the CDR3 is 16 residues. V gave up 0 bases and J gave up 4 bases, with 13 bases separating them. CDR1 is SGHNT and CDR2 is YENEEA in the germline V gene. The CDR3, as DNA: TGTGCCAGCAGCTTAGATCGGCTAGCCCTATACAATGAGCAGTTCTTC. It specifies CASSLDRLALYNEQFF.

This chain connects TRBV7-3 to TRBJ2-3; tentatively, D is TRBD2 (5 bases). CDR3 size: 14 residues. The germline V gene has CDR1 SGHTA and CDR2 FQGTGA. V lost 5 bases and J 8 bases, leaving 17 bases between the germline ends. As DNA, the CDR3 is TGTGCCAGCAGCATGACTACCCAGGCGGGTACGCAGTATTTT. Amino acids: CASSMTTQAGTQYF.

The J gene is TRBJ1-3, the V gene TRBV9, with D unclear. The CDR3 sequence is 20 residues long. The V end was cut by 0 bases, the J end by 0 bases, with 22 bases between. Per germline, CDR1 SGDLS and CDR2 YYNGEE. The CDR3 loop is CASSVELQNAPQRSGNTIYF. CDR3 in DNA: TGTGCCAGCAGCGTAGAGCTACAGAACGCTCCACAACGCTCTGGAAACACCATATATTTT.

The CDR3 loop is CASSLQSAGGANVLTF. The CDR3 DNA reads as TGTGCCAGTAGTCTCCAATCGGCGGGAGGGGCCAACGTCCTGACTTTC. The chain has TRBV19 and TRBJ2-6; D is possibly TRBD2 (6 bases). Germline V gene data show CDR1 as LNHDA and CDR2 as SQIVND (reference sequence). V was shortened by 5 bases and J by 4 bases, with 15 bases between the two germline ends. The CDR3 is 16 residues long.

The chain is built from TRBV20-1 and TRBJ2-3, with 14 nucleotides matching TRBD2. After removal of 3 bases from V and 4 bases from J, the junction contained 6 bases not matched to a gene. Germline lookup yields CDR1 DFQATT and CDR2 SNEGSKA (reference sequence). This CDR3 contains 16 residues. CDR3 region: CSASEGLAGDADTQYF. CDR3 DNA sequence: TGCAGTGCTAGTGAGGGACTAGCGGGAGATGCAGATACGCAGTATTTT.

This chain uses TRBV5-1 with TRBJ2-3; TRBD1 matches 8 bases. The CDR3 extends over 14 amino acids. Germline CDR1 reads SGHRS; CDR2 reads YFSETQ. Losses at the gene ends were 4 bases for V and 2 bases for J; bases not matched to a gene: 3. The CDR3 DNA follows: TGCGCCAGCAGCCTCCAGGGGGCCACAGATACGCAGTATTTT. Encoded protein: CASSLQGATDTQYF.

V and J are TRBV5-1 and TRBJ1-1; the match to TRBD1 covers 9 bases. CDR1 and CDR2 from the germline V gene are SGHRS and YFSETQ. The CDR3 is 14 amino acids. Trimming cost V 5 bases and J 1 base; bases outside gene matches: 3. The CDR3 loop reads CASREDRGNTEAFF. The CDR3 bases are TGCGCCAGCAGGGAGGACAGGGGGAACACTGAAGCTTTCTTT.

This clone was found a few times. The chain's CDR3 is CASSLGRDIRQPQHF. CDR3 nucleotide sequence: TGTGCCAGCAGCTTGGGCCGGGACATTCGCCAGCCCCAGCATTTT. The rearrangement links TRBV7-8 to TRBJ1-5; perhaps TRBD1 as D (6 bases). The CDR3 covers 15 residues. Trimming cost V 3 bases and J 7 bases, with 16 bases left between them. The germline gives CDR1 SGHVS, CDR2 FQNEAQ.

V usage is TRBV2 and J usage is TRBJ1-2; TRBD1 matches at 8 bases. Losses at the gene ends were 5 bases for V and 2 bases for J; bases not matched to a gene: 7. Germline V gives CDR1 SNHLY, CDR2 FYNNEI. The CDR3 runs to 15 residues. CDR3 in amino acids: CASSPRQGSNYGYTF. The CDR3 DNA sequence: TGTGCCAGCAGTCCTAGACAGGGGTCCAACTATGGCTACACCTTC. Using reference TRBV2 and TRBJ1-2 for the parts outside the CDR3, the full variable domain is EPEVTQTPSHQVTQMGQEVILRCVPISNHLYFYWYRQILGQKVEFLVSFYNNEISEKSEIFDDQFSVERPDGSNFTLKIRSTKLEDSAMYFCASSPRQGSNYGYTFGSGTRLTVV.

Comments on this clone: Within the sample, other DNA sequences also encode this same CDR3. The V and J genes are TRBV7-9 and TRBJ2-1; D remains unclear. The CDR3 consists of 14 residues. CDR1 and CDR2 (germline): SEHNR, FQNEAQ (reference sequence). Trimming took 5 bases from V and 3 from J, leaving 11 bases between them. CDR3 sequence (DNA): TGTGCCAGCAGCCCACCGACAAACTACAATGAGCAGTTCTTC. It codes for CASSPPTNYNEQFF.

This sequence joins TRBV29-1 and TRBJ1-1; TRBD1 might be the D (5 bases). Germline CDR1 SQVTM, CDR2 ANQGSEA. Trimming stripped 2 bases from V and 0 bases from J, with 7 bases between. This CDR3 contains 13 residues. CDR3 in amino acids: CSVERGLNTEAFF. As DNA, the CDR3 is TGCAGCGTTGAAAGGGGCTTGAACACTGAAGCTTTCTTT.